A single sample gave rise to the 24 T cell receptor beta chains below, sequenced in a study of cytomegalovirus exposure and HLA in healthy donors. Use of 60 Vbeta and 13 Jbeta primers characterized the PCR. Here immunoSEQ multiplex PCR was the method, and the copy in TCRdb shows in-frame clones only, minus some. The sample holds more than 250,000 clones, about 87% seen once. Sequenced material: PBMCs. These receptors all come from a woman under 30 in good health and CMV-seronegative.

J is TRBJ2-5 and V is TRBV5-4, with 13 bases lining up with TRBD2. The CDR3 sequence is 18 residues long. V dropped 0 bases and J dropped 1; count of bases not matched to a gene: 6. CDR1 and CDR2 (germline): SGHNT, YYREEE (reference sequence). CDR3 sequence: CASSLGLAGGMAQETQYF. CDR3 nucleotide sequence: TGTGCCAGCAGCTTGGGACTAGCGGGGGGTATGGCCCAAGAGACCCAGTACTTC.

This clone was seen a single time. V is TRBV1 and J is TRBJ2-7; TRBD2 reflects the table's D call only, with no check against the DNA. TRBV1 is deemed a pseudogene. This CDR3 spans 17 amino acids. The CDR3 DNA reads TGCACCAGCAGCCGCTCCGGACTAGCGGGGCCCGTTCAGAAGCAGTACTTC. Its protein product is CTSSRSGLAGPVQKQYF.

This clone was observed once. This chain links TRBV28 with TRBJ2-5; TRBD2 matches 7 bases. Germline assignment: CDR1 MDHEN and CDR2 SYDVKM. Germline trimming cut 3 bases from V and 2 bases from J; bases unmatched to any gene: 12. There are 17 residues in the CDR3. The DNA of the CDR3 is TGTGCCAGCAGTTTTCACCATCGGGGAGGGAATCAAGAGACCCAGTACTTC. Translating gives CASSFHHRGGNQETQYF. Using reference TRBV28 and TRBJ2-5 for the parts outside the CDR3, the full variable domain is DVKVTQSSRYLVKRTGEKVFLECVQDMDHENMFWYRQDPGLGLRLIYFSYDVKMKEKGDIPEGYSVSREKKERFSLILESASTNQTSMYLCASSFHHRGGNQETQYFGPGTRLLVL.

V usage is TRBV4-1 and J usage is TRBJ2-7, with TRBD2 as a possible D gene (6 bases). Germline V CDR1 and CDR2: MGHRA, YSYEKL. The CDR3 contains 15 residues. V gave up 1 base and J gave up 4 bases, with 14 bases separating them. CDR3 sequence (DNA): TGCGCCAGCAGCCAAGCCCACCCGGGGACTTACGAGCAGTACTTC. Protein product: CASSQAHPGTYEQYF.

This chain links TRBV11-3 with TRBJ2-3, with D uncertain. Trimming took off 1 base at V and 7 bases at J, with 9 bases between the two ends. This CDR3 has 13 amino acids. Per germline, CDR1 SGHNT and CDR2 YENEEA. CDR3 nucleotides: TGTGCCAGCAGCTTAGCCGGGTCGAATACGCAGTATTTT. It specifies CASSLAGSNTQYF.

V gene TRBV7-8 combines with J gene TRBJ1-5; TRBD1 matches at 7 bases. The CDR3 length is 16 residues. The junction had 13 bases not matched to a gene; V was cut back by 5 bases and J by 6 bases. Looked up from germline, CDR1 is SGHVS and CDR2 is FQNEAQ. In DNA, the CDR3 is TGTGCCAGCAGCGGAAGACCTCAGGGGGAACGTCAGCCCCAGCATTTT. Translated, it gives CASSGRPQGERQPQHF.

The chain recombines TRBV2 with TRBJ2-5; 11 nucleotides line up with TRBD2. V dropped 7 bases and J dropped 5; count of bases not matched to a gene: 9. Germline CDR1 reads SNHLY; CDR2 reads FYNNEI. The CDR3 contains 15 residues. The DNA for the CDR3 is TGTGCCAGCAAGGGTAGCGGGGGGGCCTGGGAGACCCAGTACTTC. Protein: CASKGSGGAWETQYF. The variable domain in full, completed from reference TRBV2 and TRBJ2-5, reads EPEVTQTPSHQVTQMGQEVILRCVPISNHLYFYWYRQILGQKVEFLVSFYNNEISEKSEIFDDQFSVERPDGSNFTLKIRSTKLEDSAMYFCASKGSGGAWETQYFGPGTRLLVL.

This chain links TRBV10-2 with TRBJ1-1, with D maybe TRBD1 (5 bases). Trimming stripped 3 bases from V and 1 base from J, with 21 bases between. The CDR3 extends over 18 amino acids. Per germline, CDR1 WSHSY and CDR2 SAAADI. CDR3 bases: TGCGCCAGCAGTGAAGAACTCCTGCGCGGGGGTAGGAACACTGAAGCTTTCTTT. Translating it yields CASSEELLRGGRNTEAFF.

This rearrangement joins TRBV2 to TRBJ2-1; tentative D call: TRBD1 (6 bases). V was pared by 7 bases and J by 14 bases, with 15 bases between. Germline CDR1 is SNHLY and CDR2 is FYNNEI. This CDR3 is 11 amino acids long. The CDR3 bases are TGTGCCAGCATGCAACAGGGATCGAAGTTCTTC. Amino acid sequence: CASMQQGSKFF.

J is TRBJ2-7 and V is TRBV15; D remains unclear. V was cut by 5 bases and J by 5 bases, with 10 bases left in between. Germline V gene lookup returns CDR1 LNHNV and CDR2 YYDKDF (reference sequence). CDR3 size: 12 residues. The CDR3 bases are TGTGCCACCAGCGGGCCAACGGACGAGCAGTACTTC. Translating gives CATSGPTDEQYF.

The chain has TRBV5-5 and TRBJ1-2; 8 bases fit TRBD1. The CDR3 extends over 14 amino acids. CDR1 and CDR2 from the germline V gene are SGHKS and YYEKEE (reference sequence). Trimming took 4 bases from V and 3 from J; bases not matched to a gene: 5. Here the CDR3 reads CASSPQQGDYGYTF. In nucleotides, the CDR3 is TGTGCCAGCAGCCCGCAACAGGGGGACTATGGCTACACCTTC.

The chain combines TRBV5-1 with TRBJ2-1; 11 bases agree with TRBD2. The CDR3 sequence is 15 residues long. V shed 4 bases and J 6 bases; nucleotides not matched to a gene: 6. The germline gives CDR1 SGHRS, CDR2 YFSETQ. CDR3 sequence: CASSISGGAFNEQFF. The CDR3 DNA reads as TGCGCCAGCAGCATTAGCGGGGGGGCTTTCAATGAGCAGTTCTTC. Filled out from reference TRBV5-1 and TRBJ2-1, the complete variable domain reads KAGVTQTPRYLIKTRGQQVTLSCSPISGHRSVSWYQQTPGQGLQFLFEYFSETQRNKGNFPGRFSGRQFSNSRSEMNVSTLELGDSALYLCASSISGGAFNEQFFGPGTRLTVL.

The V call is TRBV4-2, the J call TRBJ1-2; D is possibly TRBD1 (6 bases). V lost 1 base to trimming and J lost 7 bases, with 19 bases between them. The CDR3 spans 16 residues. Germline V gives CDR1 LGHNA, CDR2 YNFKEQ. CDR3 DNA: TGTGCCAGCAGCCAAGCCGGGACACTCGAGGATCGTGGCTACACCTTC. Translation gives CASSQAGTLEDRGYTF.

The CDR3 sequence is CASSYGTGPDTQYF. In DNA, the CDR3 is TGTGCCAGCAGTTACGGGACAGGGCCAGATACGCAGTATTTT. The rearrangement links TRBV6-6 to TRBJ2-3, with 9 positions matching TRBD1. Germline V gene data show CDR1 as MNHNY and CDR2 as SVGAGI (reference sequence). The V and J ends lost 2 bases and 4 bases, in that order; junction bases with no gene match: 1. This CDR3 is 14 amino acids long.

This rearrangement joins TRBV6-5 to TRBJ2-1; no firm D call. CDR1 and CDR2 (germline): MNHEY, SVGAGI. Deletions cut 5 bases from V and 5 bases from J, with 10 bases between. The CDR3 extends over 13 amino acids. The CDR3 loop is CASSVGTDNEQFF. The CDR3 DNA sequence: TGTGCCAGCAGTGTCGGTACTGACAATGAGCAGTTCTTC.

This clone is a singleton in its sample. This chain links TRBV9 with TRBJ1-2, with D unclear. The V end was cut by 2 bases, the J end by 1 base, with 12 bases between. This CDR3 has 15 amino acids. Germline V gene data show CDR1 as SGDLS and CDR2 as YYNGEE. The CDR3 DNA follows: TGTGCCAGCAGCGTTCAAGACACCATTAACTATGGCTACACCTTC. Residues: CASSVQDTINYGYTF.

This chain joins TRBV13 and TRBJ2-6, with 10 bases fitting TRBD2. The germline V gene encodes CDR1 PRHDT and CDR2 FYEKMQ (reference sequence). After removal of 5 bases from V and 1 base from J, the junction contained 5 bases not matched to a gene. CDR3 length: 17 residues. CDR3: CASSPAGGQSGANVLTF. CDR3 DNA: TGTGCCAGCAGCCCAGCGGGGGGGCAGTCTGGGGCCAACGTCCTGACTTTC.

This rearrangement joins TRBV30 to TRBJ2-3; 8 bases line up with TRBD1. This CDR3 is built from 14 residues. V shed 0 bases, J shed 4 bases, and the junction held 3 bases outside the gene matches. Germline CDR1 GTSNPN, CDR2 SVGIG (reference sequence). CDR3 bases: TGTGCCTGGAGTGTACACAGGGGGGCAGATACGCAGTATTTT. Amino acid sequence: CAWSVHRGADTQYF. Supplemented by reference TRBV30 and TRBJ2-3, the full variable domain reads SQTIHQWPATLVQPVGSPLSLECTVEGTSNPNLYWYRQAAGRGLQLLFYSVGIGQISSEVPQNLSASRPQDRQFILSSKKLLLSDSGFYLCAWSVHRGADTQYFGPGTRLTVL.

The chain is built from TRBV5-1 and TRBJ1-6, with D maybe TRBD1 (5 bases). The CDR3 has 14 amino acids. CDR1 and CDR2 from the germline V gene are SGHRS and YFSETQ. V was pared by 5 bases and J by 7 bases, with 13 bases between. In DNA, the CDR3 is TGCGCCAGCAGTCGGGGCGGGGGAAATTCACCCCTCCACTTT. Amino acid sequence: CASSRGGGNSPLHF.

As concerns this clone: In the same sample, other DNA sequences code for this CDR3. The J gene is TRBJ2-3, the V gene TRBV25-1; 7 bases match TRBD2. V trimming: 9 bases; J trimming: 6 bases; junction bases outside the gene matches: 12. The CDR3 covers 14 residues. Germline V CDR1 and CDR2: MGHDK, SYGVNS. CDR3 sequence (DNA): TGTGCCAGTTGGGGGGGACTCCCCCCGGATACGCAGTATTTT. Residues: CASWGGLPPDTQYF.

A note on this clone: Other nucleotide sequences from this sample produce the same CDR3. This sequence joins TRBV30 and TRBJ1-6; D may be TRBD1 (6 bases). V was shortened by 4 bases and J by 0 bases, with 10 bases between the two germline ends. The CDR3 extends over 15 amino acids. Germline V gene data show CDR1 as GTSNPN and CDR2 as SVGIG (reference sequence). CDR3 protein: CAWTTGFSYNSPLHF. As DNA, the CDR3 is TGTGCCTGGACTACAGGGTTCTCCTATAATTCACCCCTCCACTTT.

The V call is TRBV12-5, the J call TRBJ2-7; tentatively, D is TRBD2 (6 bases). The CDR3 runs to 15 residues. CDR1 LGHNT and CDR2 FRNRAP come from the germline V gene. V was pared by 1 base and J by 1 base, with 11 bases between. In DNA form, the CDR3 reads TGTGCTAGTGGTTTGGGCGGGGTGAGTTCCTACGAGCAGTACTTC. The encoded protein is CASGLGGVSSYEQYF.

V usage is TRBV6-6 and J usage is TRBJ1-5; D uncertain. V lost 0 bases to trimming and J lost 1 base, with 7 bases between them. Per the germline V gene, CDR1 is MNHNY and CDR2 is SVGAGI (reference sequence). The CDR3 totals 15 residues. CDR3 in DNA: TGTGCCAGCAGTTACTCGAGCGTCAGCAATCAGCCCCAGCATTTT. It encodes CASSYSSVSNQPQHF.

CDR3 sequence (DNA): TGTGCCAGCAGCCAAGAAGTACCCGGGGGACTCTCCTACGAGCAGTACTTC. This codes for CASSQEVPGGLSYEQYF. This rearrangement joins TRBV4-2 to TRBJ2-7, with D possibly being TRBD2 (6 bases). CDR3 size: 17 residues. V lost 0 bases and J 0 bases, leaving 15 bases between the germline ends. CDR1 LGHNA and CDR2 YNFKEQ come from the germline V gene.